Below, one T cell receptor beta chain is given with its context. What it recognizes is unknown. The sample originates from a study of CD4 T cells in relation to SARS-CoV-2 and coronaviruses. Measured with immunoSEQ multiplex PCR; TCRdb has only the in-frame clones, and not every one. This sample has 15,000 to 20,000 clones, with 65% to 75% found just once. Germline V gives CDR1 SGHVS, CDR2 FQNEAQ. The CDR3 totals 14 residues. V was cut by 1 base and J by 4 bases, with 10 bases left in between. The unexposed donors gave CD4+ T cells in about 2010-2018, prior to COVID-19. The cells were cultured for 10 days before CD4+ T cells were isolated.

Sample: CD4+ T cells from PBMCs, cultured in vitro. The J gene is TRBJ2-5, the V gene TRBV7-8; maybe TRBD2 (6 bases). This receptor was identified in a human donor in good health. CDR3 loop: CASSLVTRRETQYF. The CDR3 coding sequence is TGTGCCAGCAGCTTAGTGACTAGACGAGAGACCCAGTACTTC. The variable domain in full, with the rest retrieved from reference TRBV7-8 and TRBJ2-5, is GAGVSQSPRYKVAKRGQDVALRCDPISGHVSLFWYQQALGQGPEFLTYFQNEAQLDKSGLPSDRFFAERPEGSVSTLKIQRTQQEDSAVYLCASSLVTRRETQYFGPGTRLLVL.